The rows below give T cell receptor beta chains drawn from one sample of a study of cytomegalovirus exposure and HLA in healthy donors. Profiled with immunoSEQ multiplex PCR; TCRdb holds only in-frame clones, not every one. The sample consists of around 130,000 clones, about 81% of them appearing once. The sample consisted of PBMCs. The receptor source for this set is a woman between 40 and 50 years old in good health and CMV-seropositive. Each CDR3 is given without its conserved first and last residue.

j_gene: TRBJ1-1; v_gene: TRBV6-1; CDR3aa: ASSERGQGRTEAF
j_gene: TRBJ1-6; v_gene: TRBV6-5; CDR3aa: ASSRPEQGNSPLH
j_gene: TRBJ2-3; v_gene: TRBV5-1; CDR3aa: ASSRGTGGGGGSWTDTQY
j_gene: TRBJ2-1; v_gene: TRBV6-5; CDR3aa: ASSPGLAGYEQF
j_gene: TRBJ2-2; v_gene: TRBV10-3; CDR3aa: AIRYTEDTGELF
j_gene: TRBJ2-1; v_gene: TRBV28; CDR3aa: ASSLPPAVGPSTSGTSLVDEQF
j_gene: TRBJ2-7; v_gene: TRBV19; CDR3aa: ASRSGTGGTYEQY
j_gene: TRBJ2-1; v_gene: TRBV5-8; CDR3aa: ASSIGTSGYNEQF
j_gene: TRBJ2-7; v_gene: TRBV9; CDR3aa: ASSPNLAGEGEQY
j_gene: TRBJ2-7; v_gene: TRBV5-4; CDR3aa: ASSPTPTIDEQY
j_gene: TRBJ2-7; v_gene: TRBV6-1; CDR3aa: AISGTSGRVNSYEQY
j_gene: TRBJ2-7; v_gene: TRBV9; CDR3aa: ASNGGLKTYEQY
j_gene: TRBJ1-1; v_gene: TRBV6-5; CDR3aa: ASITPGITEAF
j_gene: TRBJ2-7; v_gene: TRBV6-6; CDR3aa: ASSYPGGDEQY
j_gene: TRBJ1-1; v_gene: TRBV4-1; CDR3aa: ASRAGQDTEAF
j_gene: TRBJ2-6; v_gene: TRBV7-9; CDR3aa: ASSYGGYGANVLT
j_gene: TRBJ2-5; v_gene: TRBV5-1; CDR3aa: ASSFTGYQETQY
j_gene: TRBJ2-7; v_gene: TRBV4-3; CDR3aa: ASSQGLTSGNYEQY
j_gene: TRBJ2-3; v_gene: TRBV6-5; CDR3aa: ASSHRDSTDTQY
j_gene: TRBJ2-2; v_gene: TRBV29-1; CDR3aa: SVRENGELF
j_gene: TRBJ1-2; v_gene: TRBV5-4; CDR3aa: ASSRGQVYGYT
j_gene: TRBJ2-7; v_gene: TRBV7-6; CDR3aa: ASSLTPPLAVYEQY
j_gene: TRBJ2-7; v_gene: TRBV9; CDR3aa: ASSPNSGNSYEQY
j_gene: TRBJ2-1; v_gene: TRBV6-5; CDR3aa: ASSSSMREQF
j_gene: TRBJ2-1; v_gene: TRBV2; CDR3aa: ASSLSGGHNEQF
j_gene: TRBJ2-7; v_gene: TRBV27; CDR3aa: ASSLRGTVTYEQY
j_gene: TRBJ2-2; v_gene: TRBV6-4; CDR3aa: ASSDSVGQGVGTGELF
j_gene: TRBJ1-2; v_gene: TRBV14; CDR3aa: ASSQDQLINYGYT
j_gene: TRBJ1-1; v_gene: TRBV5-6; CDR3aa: ASSLGRRGPDTEAF
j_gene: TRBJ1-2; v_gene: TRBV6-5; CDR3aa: ASSGTGYLNYGYT
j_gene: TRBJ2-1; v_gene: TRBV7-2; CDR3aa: ASSRGDFNNEQF
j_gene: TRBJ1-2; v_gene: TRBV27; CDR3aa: ASTLKRGSGGYT
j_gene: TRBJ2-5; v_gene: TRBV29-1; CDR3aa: SVPSSGGLQETQY